This record concerns one T cell receptor (beta chain) sequence. Its antigen target is currently unknown. Per-nucleotide qualities are absent, and no much larger clonotype sits a single base away. These data originate in a study of radiation and T cells in renal cell carcinoma (dated by TCRdb to about 2020). With regard to the full study: A total of 50 or so samples underwent TCR beta sequencing, made up of 26 tumors and some 27 peripheral blood samples. A total of approximately 4 million unique CDR3 nucleotide sequences, encoding 2,658,974 unique CDR3 amino acid sequences, were found across all 50 or so samples.

Beyond this particular receptor, the publication reports: With a single-armed trial design, the study had no way to address how radiation dose or scheduling affects the TCR repertoire. Higher TCR clonality was observed in irradiated tumors than in controls, with an average of approximately 50% of the repertoire accounted for by the top 100 clonotypes, compared with roughly 43% in nephrectomy-only tumors. Irradiated tumors contained more dominant CDR3 motifs, and these motifs occupied a larger share of the repertoire than in control tumors. Only small tumor regions of roughly 1 g were available, so intratumoral heterogeneity was not captured.

The immunoSEQ kit was used, according to the manufacturer's recommendations, to generate TCR beta libraries from genomic DNA. To prepare libraries, a first multiplex PCR with proprietary primers was run, followed by a second PCR that added unique barcodes, and a bead cleanup was done after each round. A positive control reaction and a negative control reaction, both provided in the kit, were run with every batch of samples. The final libraries were assessed on an Agilent 4200 TapeStation D1000 ScreenTape, pooled by volume, and quantified by qPCR. Sequencing ran on an Illumina NextSeq500 with a MidOutput 150-cycle cartridge, using 156 Read1 and 15 Index1 cycles with kit custom primers. The pooled library was loaded at about 1 pM, and around 20% PhiX control was spiked in. The original methods were these. Vendor-processed data were analyzed in R, and a clonotype was defined as all T cells sharing the same CDR3 nucleotide sequence. In the clone abundance analyses, frequencies in each sample were normalized to that sample's 10,000 most abundant clones. Public T cell clones, which averaged fewer than five per sample, were excluded before analysis. Dominant motif analysis used ImmunoMap with the PAM10 matrix, gap penalty 30 and homology threshold 0.3; motifs with cumulative frequency at least 0.01 counted as dominant. What TCRdb holds here is the immuneACCESS table cut down to in-frame rearrangements. Part of the clones is not present; checked against another copy, under half of the missing clones reflect an unresolved V gene, and the others are unexplained. That table furnishes V, J and clone size, whereas the DNA furnished D and trimming. The sample table holds 14,000 to 15,000 clones, of which about two thirds were seen once. The ten largest clones represent 17% of the sample.

The time point label of this sample denotes: tumor resected at nephrectomy. The treatment or condition label, as the study defines it: treatment-naive control, cytoreductive nephrectomy. The control tumors were taken from treatment-naive renal cell carcinoma patients who had cytoreductive nephrectomy with no earlier radiation. Renal cell carcinoma with clear cell pathology was present in all patients. Control tumors used for TCR sequencing came from a few females and 11 males, resected 2011 to 2014, with median age approximately 52 years (range about 35 to 85). Tumors were dissociated mechanically, digested with collagenase/hyaluronidase at 37 degrees C, processed in gentleMACS C tubes, and stored in liquid nitrogen. The QIAamp DNA Blood Mini Kit (Qiagen) was used to prepare genomic DNA for TCR sequencing. Only samples passing all quality control checks were included in the analyses. The CDR3 covers 15 residues, taking in both the cysteine and the phenylalanine. This entry keeps only the CDR3 DNA: 45 bases, framed from base 1. Compared with germline, V lacks 3 bases and J lacks 8 bases; bases without a gene match: 5. The germline V gene sets CDR1 to SGHDT and CDR2 to YYEEEE.

Sequenced material: tumor tissue, taken from a patient whose treatment was nephrectomy without radiotherapy. This TCR was recovered from a man aged 55-75 years with renal cell carcinoma. The chain is made from TRBV5-6 and TRBJ1-6; the central 10 bases match TRBD1. DNA sequence: TGTGCCAGCAGCTCTTGGGACAGGGGCGATTCACCCCTCCACTTT. This sequence encodes CASSSWDRGDSPLHF.